These 23 T cell receptor beta chains share one sample of origin, sequenced in a study of T cells in Graves' hyperthyroidism and ophthalmopathy. Researchers amplified the TCR beta CDR3 regions from RNA transcripts. HTBI primers were employed in a first-round RT-PCR of the TCR CDR3. TCRdb passed the multiplex PCR reads through MiXCR, listing each CDR3 protein once. The sample has 350,000 to 450,000 distinct CDR3 sequences; approximately 15% are singletons. The sample was blood. These receptors came from a woman aged 60-75 years with Graves' hyperthyroidism.

Many counts were recorded for this clonotype. The chain couples TRBV7-3 to TRBJ2-5; TRBD2 matches at 8 bases. Looked up from germline, CDR1 is SGHTA and CDR2 is FQGTGA. The CDR3 length is 14 residues. V lost 6 bases and J lost 4; bases outside the gene matches: 7. The chain's CDR3 is CASSAAGEGETQYF. Written as DNA, the CDR3 is TGTGCCAGCAGTGCAGCGGGAGAGGGAGAGACCCAGTACTTC.

The gene calls are TRBV7-8 and TRBJ2-3, with D tentatively TRBD1 (6 bases). With 4 bases removed from V and 1 base from J, the gap between germline ends came to 9 bases. Per the germline V gene, CDR1 is SGHVS and CDR2 is FQNEAQ. The CDR3 length is 14 residues. Here the CDR3 DNA reads TGTGCCAGCAGCTCCAGGGGAGGCACAGATACGCAGTATTTT. Amino acids: CASSSRGGTDTQYF.

This clonotype came up a few times. The V and J genes are TRBV20-1 and TRBJ2-3; D might be TRBD1 or TRBD2, each matching 5 bases. The V and J ends lost 2 bases and 5 bases respectively, with 11 bases between them. The germline CDR1 and CDR2 sequences are DFQATT and SNEGSKA (reference sequence). The CDR3 covers 13 residues. The CDR3: CSARPAGRDTQYF. The DNA for the CDR3 is TGCAGTGCTAGACCGGCAGGGAGAGATACGCAGTATTTT.

This clonotype was recorded many times. This rearrangement joins TRBV10-2 to TRBJ2-7; D remains unclear. The CDR3 consists of 15 residues. The germline V and J ends were trimmed by 0 bases and 4 bases, with 13 bases remaining between them. Germline V gene data show CDR1 as WSHSY and CDR2 as SAAADI. CDR3 DNA: TGCGCCAGCAGTGAGTCGAGTCGGCAGCTATACGAGCAGTACTTC. Translated: CASSESSRQLYEQYF.

This clonotype was detected many times. This chain links TRBV28 with TRBJ2-4, with D uncertain. V lost 10 bases and J 4 bases, leaving 14 bases between the germline ends. Germline V gene data show CDR1 as MDHEN and CDR2 as SYDVKM. The CDR3 covers 13 residues. CDR3 in DNA: TGTGCCATTCGCGAGGCAGATAAAAACATTCAGTACTTC. Protein product: CAIREADKNIQYF.

This clonotype occurred many times. The CDR3 loop is CASSLQGRTNEKLFF. For the CDR3, the DNA is TGTGCCAGCAGCTTACAGGGAAGGACTAATGAAAAACTGTTTTTT. The chain links TRBV5-4 to TRBJ1-4; tentatively, D is TRBD1 (6 bases). There are 15 residues in the CDR3. Germline V gives CDR1 SGHNT, CDR2 YYREEE (reference sequence). The V end lost 2 bases, the J end lost 2 bases, and 10 bases lay between the germline ends.

The rearrangement links TRBV7-2 to TRBJ2-1, with D perhaps TRBD1 or TRBD2 (5 bases each). CDR1 SGHTA and CDR2 FQGNSA come from the germline V gene. Trimming removed 3 bases from V and 4 bases from J, with 16 bases in between. CDR3 size: 16 residues. The CDR3 coding sequence is TGTGCCAGCAGCTTCGATCCCGGGACGGTTTACAATGAGCAGTTCTTC. It is translated as CASSFDPGTVYNEQFF.

This clonotype was counted ten times or more. This rearrangement joins TRBV20-1 to TRBJ2-1, with 10 nucleotides matching TRBD1. The trim removed 5 bases at V and 16 bases at J, leaving 17 bases unmatched. The CDR3 loop spans 14 amino acids. Germline values: CDR1 DFQATT, CDR2 SNEGSKA (reference sequence). CDR3 region: CSASQSDRGKPPFF. CDR3 coding DNA: TGCAGTGCTTCTCAATCGGACAGGGGGAAACCTCCATTCTTC.

This clonotype was counted many times. This chain uses TRBV12-3 or TRBV12-4 with TRBJ2-1; 7 bases fit TRBD2. V shed 5 bases and J 5 bases; nucleotides not matched to a gene: 6. The CDR3 has 14 residues. This chain's CDR3 is CASSKGAGDNEQFF. For the CDR3, the DNA is TGTGCCAGCAGTAAAGGGGCGGGAGACAATGAGCAGTTCTTC.

This clonotype was observed at least ten times. CDR3 residues: CSARGAGYIQYF. The DNA for the CDR3 is TGCAGTGCTAGAGGGGCAGGATACATTCAGTACTTC. The chain employs TRBV20-1 and TRBJ2-4; D is unresolved. This CDR3 region has 12 residues. Germline CDR1 DFQATT, CDR2 SNEGSKA (reference sequence). Trimming shortened V by 1 base and J by 8 bases, and 9 bases separated the two germline ends.

Many counts were recorded for this clonotype. The rearrangement joins TRBV12-5 to TRBJ2-6; D is perhaps TRBD1 (7 bases). CDR3 length: 16 amino acids. V dropped 9 bases and J dropped 2 bases, with 17 bases sitting between them. Germline CDR1 LGHNT, CDR2 FRNRAP. The chain's CDR3 is CASGGLTGTGANVLTF. The CDR3 region has the DNA TGTGCTAGCGGGGGCTTGACAGGGACTGGGGCCAACGTCCTGACTTTC.

This clonotype has more than one count but fewer than ten. The gene calls are TRBV6-1 and TRBJ2-7, with TRBD2 identical over 8 bases. Germline assignment: CDR1 MNHNS and CDR2 SASEGT. The CDR3 totals 16 residues. The V gene end was trimmed by 7 bases and the J gene end by 1 base; junction bases not matched to a gene: 12. In nucleotides, the CDR3 is TGTGCCAGCACCCCTCTGTCGGGCGGGGGGTCCTACGAGCAGTACTTC. Translating gives CASTPLSGGGSYEQYF.

In its sample, this clonotype was seen once. The junction departs from the called germline gene at one end, perhaps through a read error. The chain couples TRBV18 to TRBJ2-7; D remains ambiguous. The CDR3 has 12 residues. CDR1 and CDR2 (germline): KGHSH, LQKENI. For the CDR3, the DNA is TGTGCCAACTCACGAAATTTAGGGGAGCAGTACTTC. It translates to CANSRNLGEQYF.

The V call is TRBV12-5, the J call TRBJ2-3; unclear D gene. This CDR3 is 13 amino acids long. Trimming shortened V by 0 bases and J by 11 bases, and 12 bases separated the two germline ends. CDR1 LGHNT and CDR2 FRNRAP come from the germline V gene. CDR3 bases: TGTGCTAGTGGTTTGGTACAAGGCGGCTGGCAGTATTTT. This sequence encodes CASGLVQGGWQYF.

CDR3 protein: CASSGGGRWGDEQFF. In nucleotides, the CDR3 is TGTGCCAGCAGTGGCGGCGGGAGGTGGGGCGATGAGCAGTTCTTC. The chain is built from TRBV6-1 and TRBJ2-1, with 8 bases aligning to TRBD2. Germline CDR1 reads MNHNS; CDR2 reads SASEGT. CDR3 length: 15 residues. The trim removed 4 bases at V and 8 bases at J, leaving 10 bases unmatched.

J is TRBJ2-1 and V is TRBV20-1; D unresolved. The CDR3 contains 12 residues. V was shortened by 3 bases and J by 6 bases, with 9 bases between the two germline ends. Looked up from germline, CDR1 is DFQATT and CDR2 is SNEGSKA (reference sequence). CDR3 coding DNA: TGCAGTGCTAGTCCCCGAGGCAATGAGCAGTTCTTC. This translates into CSASPRGNEQFF.

This CDR3 reads CASGLQTGPQETQYF. CDR3 sequence (DNA): TGTGCTAGTGGCCTCCAGACAGGGCCACAAGAGACCCAGTACTTC. The chain carries TRBV12-5 and TRBJ2-5; 7 nucleotides align to TRBD1. The germline V gene has CDR1 LGHNT and CDR2 FRNRAP. This CDR3 spans 15 amino acids. Trimming cost V 6 bases and J 2 bases; bases outside gene matches: 9.

This clonotype was counted ten times or more. CDR3: CASSPVGTPREQYF. The DNA of the CDR3 is TGTGCCAGCAGTCCGGTCGGGACTCCGCGGGAGCAGTACTTC. The rearrangement joins TRBV27 to TRBJ2-7; maybe TRBD2 (6 bases). With 5 bases removed from V and 7 bases from J, the gap between germline ends came to 18 bases. Germline loops: CDR1 MNHEY, CDR2 SMNVEV (reference sequence). The CDR3 covers 14 residues.

This clonotype was picked up many times. The chain combines TRBV20-1 with TRBJ2-5, with 10 bases lining up with TRBD2. CDR3 length: 11 residues. The germline V gene has CDR1 DFQATT and CDR2 SNEGSKA (reference sequence). Trimming at V came to 3 bases and at J to 9 bases, leaving 1 base not matched to a gene. The chain's CDR3 is CSASSGRAQYF. As DNA, the CDR3 is TGCAGTGCTAGCAGCGGGAGGGCCCAGTACTTC.

The chain combines TRBV19 with TRBJ2-7; D gene uncertain. Trimming pared 7 bases from V and 4 bases from J, leaving 17 bases between. The CDR3 extends over 14 amino acids. The germline CDR1 and CDR2 sequences are LNHDA and SQIVND (reference sequence). CDR3 nucleotide sequence: TGTGCCAGTACCACGACCCCGCGGCAGTACGAGCAGTACTTC. Residues: CASTTTPRQYEQYF.

This clonotype was observed at least ten times. V is TRBV6-1 and J is TRBJ2-5, with D hard to call. Per the germline V gene, CDR1 is MNHNS and CDR2 is SASEGT. The length of the CDR3 is 12 residues. V dropped 9 bases and J dropped 7 bases, with 15 bases sitting between them. The CDR3 sequence is CASGSQEWTQYF. The CDR3 nucleotides read TGTGCCAGTGGCAGCCAAGAGTGGACCCAGTACTTC.

In its sample, this clonotype was seen many times. V is TRBV11-3 and J is TRBJ2-5; unclear D gene. Germline lookup yields CDR1 SGHNT and CDR2 YENEEA. The CDR3 has 14 amino acids. With 1 base removed from V and 5 bases from J, the gap between germline ends came to 11 bases. The CDR3 nucleotides are TGTGCCAGCAGCTTAGTGGCTAGTAGTGAGACCCAGTACTTC. This translates into CASSLVASSETQYF.

This clonotype was counted at least ten times. V and J are TRBV6-1 and TRBJ1-2, with unresolved D. V was trimmed by 2 bases and J by 0 bases, leaving 13 bases between them. CDR1 MNHNS and CDR2 SASEGT come from the germline V gene. This CDR3 contains 16 residues. This CDR3 is CASSEFPGRSNYGYTF. CDR3 in DNA: TGTGCCAGCAGTGAATTTCCGGGCCGTTCTAACTATGGCTACACCTTC.